Listed below are T cell receptor beta chains from one sample, sequenced in a study of CD8 T cells in ankylosing spondylitis. Using its own MiXCR run on the 5' RACE reads, TCRdb lists one record per CDR3 protein. Of about 130,000 distinct CDR3 sequences listed, roughly an eighth are singletons. The sequencing sample was made of blood, either unsorted or a sorted T cell fraction (not recorded which). The receptors originated from a female donor with ankylosing spondylitis or in good health (not recorded which). Both conserved end residues are part of each CDR3. A D gene is named only where the DNA matches it firmly. Expanded clones are given a class, and other clones once, few, many or no size at all.

>few|-|TRBV7-2|15|TRBJ1-1
CASSLRSQAGTEAFF
TGTGCCAGCAGCTTACGTTCACAAGCGGGCACTGAAGCTTTCTTT
>few|TRBD1|TRBV5-1|14|TRBJ2-7
CASSSGQGRHEQYF
TGCGCCAGCAGCTCAGGACAGGGTCGCCACGAGCAGTACTTC
>few|-|TRBV6-2/TRBV6-3|11|TRBJ2-1
CASSYRDEQFF
TGTGCCAGCAGTTATCGCGATGAGCAGTTCTTC
>-|TRBD1|TRBV6-4|16|TRBJ2-6
CASSEGQGTGANVLTF
TGTGCCAGCAGTGAGGGACAGGGAACTGGGGCCAACGTCCTGACTTTC
>many|-|TRBV6-6|12|TRBJ1-1
CASKGWESEAFF
TGTGCCAGCAAAGGTTGGGAGAGTGAAGCTTTCTTT
>few|-|TRBV12-3/TRBV12-4|12|TRBJ2-7
CASSRGPYEQYF
TGTGCCAGCAGTAGGGGACCCTACGAGCAGTACTTC
>few|-|TRBV20-1|13|TRBJ2-7
CSASQGGAYEQYF
TGCAGTGCTAGTCAGGGGGGAGCCTACGAGCAGTACTTC
>many|TRBD2|TRBV20-1|15|TRBJ2-3
CSATGTSGSTDTQYF
TGCAGTGCTACAGGGACTAGCGGCAGCACAGATACGCAGTATTTT
>once|-|TRBV7-6|14|TRBJ2-7
CASSFRDGSCEQYF
TGTGCCAGCAGTTTCCGGGACGGATCCTGCGAGCAGTACTTC
>many|-|TRBV29-1|12|TRBJ2-2
CSVLMGVGELFF
TGCAGCGTTCTTATGGGGGTCGGGGAGCTGTTTTTT
>many|TRBD1|TRBV10-3|12|TRBJ1-2
CATGTGDYGYTF
TGTGCCACCGGGACAGGGGACTATGGCTACACCTTC
>few|TRBD1|TRBV5-1|15|TRBJ2-2
CASSFDRGSTGELFF
TGCGCCAGCAGCTTCGACAGGGGAAGCACCGGGGAGCTGTTTTTT
>few|TRBD2|TRBV4-1|15|TRBJ2-1
CASSQRTSAPNEQFF
TGCGCCAGCAGCCAACGGACTAGCGCCCCCAATGAGCAGTTCTTC
>many|TRBD1|TRBV6-2/TRBV6-3|12|TRBJ2-1
CASWTGKNEQFF
TGTGCCAGCTGGACAGGGAAGAATGAGCAGTTCTTC
>-|-|TRBV4-1|14|TRBJ2-2
CASSQARNTGELFF
TGCGCCAGCAGTCAAGCCAGGAACACCGGGGAGCTGTTTTTT
>many|-|TRBV29-1|11|TRBJ2-2
CSVERAGELFF
TGCAGCGTTGAGCGGGCCGGGGAGCTGTTTTTT
>many|-|TRBV7-2|15|TRBJ2-1
CASSPGISSYNEQFF
TGTGCCAGCAGCCCGGGAATTAGCTCCTACAATGAGCAGTTCTTC
>once|-|TRBV30|15|TRBJ2-2
CAWKVVRGGAGELFF
TGTGCCTGGAAGGTCGTCAGGGGGGGGGCCGGGGAGCTGTTTTTT
>few|TRBD2|TRBV4-1|16|TRBJ2-3
CASSQLSLRGRDTQYF
TGCGCCAGCAGCCAACTAAGCTTGCGGGGGAGGGATACGCAGTATTTT
>many|-|TRBV20-1|13|TRBJ2-5
CSAPGPYQETQYF
TGCAGTGCGCCAGGTCCGTACCAAGAGACCCAGTACTTC
>few|TRBD2|TRBV5-1|17|TRBJ2-1
CASSLGTSGSSYNEQFF
TGCGCCAGCAGCTTGGGTACTAGCGGGAGCTCCTACAATGAGCAGTTCTTC
>few|-|TRBV12-3/TRBV12-4|15|TRBJ2-3
CASRKQGEDTDTQYF
TGTGCCAGCAGAAAACAGGGTGAAGACACAGATACGCAGTATTTT
>many|TRBD1|TRBV4-2|16|TRBJ2-2
CASSQEGTDITGELFF
TGTGCCAGCAGCCAAGAAGGGACAGACATAACCGGGGAGCTGTTTTTT
>-|-|TRBV5-1|16|TRBJ2-3
CASSLNGISSTDTQYF
TGCGCCAGCAGCTTGAACGGAATTTCTAGCACAGATACGCAGTATTTT
>-|-|TRBV24-1|16|TRBJ2-7
CATSDLPAGHTYEQYF
TGTGCCACCAGTGATTTGCCCGCGGGACATACCTACGAGCAGTACTTC
>many|-|TRBV6-1|16|TRBJ1-6
CASRLTRAAYNSPLHF
TGTGCCAGCAGGCTTACCCGGGCCGCATATAATTCACCCCTCCACTTT
>-|-|TRBV7-2|15|TRBJ2-7
CASTKGAGTTYEQYF
TGTGCCAGCACCAAAGGTGCAGGGACCACCTACGAGCAGTACTTC
>-|-|TRBV27|15|TRBJ2-7
CANKKEVSPFYEQYF
TGTGCCAACAAGAAGGAGGTGAGTCCGTTCTACGAGCAGTACTTC
>many|-|TRBV5-1|16|TRBJ2-3
CASSWMIRSSTDTQYF
TGCGCCAGCAGCTGGATGATACGCTCAAGCACAGATACGCAGTATTTT
>-|TRBD1|TRBV15|16|TRBJ2-2
CATSTRQGAYTGELFF
TGTGCCACCAGCACCAGACAGGGGGCGTACACCGGGGAGCTGTTTTTT
>few|-|TRBV4-2|16|TRBJ2-2
CASSQEGGGAPGELFF
TGTGCCAGCAGCCAAGAAGGGGGGGGCGCTCCCGGGGAGCTGTTTTTT
>many|-|TRBV5-1|17|TRBJ2-2
CASSSVVGARQTGELFF
TGCGCCAGCAGCTCGGTTGTGGGGGCGCGACAGACCGGGGAGCTGTTTTTT
>many|TRBD1|TRBV3-1|15|TRBJ2-3
CASSPRDREADTQYF
TGTGCCAGCAGCCCGCGGGACAGGGAAGCAGATACGCAGTATTTT
>few|TRBD2|TRBV29-1|14|TRBJ2-5
CSVEPQGGAETQYF
TGCAGCGTTGAACCCCAGGGAGGGGCAGAGACCCAGTACTTC
>-|TRBD2|TRBV15|15|TRBJ2-7
CATSARTSGASEQYF
TGTGCCACCAGCGCCCGGACTAGCGGGGCTTCCGAGCAGTACTTC
>many|-|TRBV5-1|15|TRBJ1-2
CASSSGQLNPSGYTF
TGCGCCAGCAGCTCGGGTCAGCTGAATCCATCTGGCTACACCTTC
>few|TRBD1|TRBV11-1|15|TRBJ2-6
CASGTGRTGANVLTF
TGTGCCAGCGGGACAGGGAGGACTGGGGCCAACGTCCTGACTTTC
>-|TRBD1|TRBV5-1|14|TRBJ2-7
CASSPGTGGHEQYF
TGCGCCAGCAGCCCCGGGACAGGGGGCCACGAGCAGTACTTC
>many|-|TRBV29-1|14|TRBJ2-3
CSAGRGPSTDTQYF
TGCAGCGCCGGGCGGGGTCCTAGCACAGATACGCAGTATTTT
>many|-|TRBV28|16|TRBJ2-1
CASSLDLRGGRNEQFF
TGTGCCAGCAGTTTAGATCTACGGGGCGGCCGCAATGAGCAGTTCTTC
>few|-|TRBV30|11|TRBJ2-2
CAWKFSGELFF
TGTGCCTGGAAGTTTAGCGGGGAGCTGTTTTTT
>few|-|TRBV27|13|TRBJ2-1
CASSLSLVHEQFF
TGTGCCAGCAGTCTCAGTTTAGTCCATGAGCAGTTCTTC
>-|-|TRBV7-9|13|TRBJ2-5
CASSLALGQTQYF
TGTGCCAGCAGCTTAGCCCTCGGACAGACCCAGTACTTC
>few|TRBD1|TRBV2|15|TRBJ1-1
CASSSGQGAGTEAFF
TGTGCCAGCAGTTCGGGACAGGGGGCGGGTACTGAAGCTTTCTTT
>many|-|TRBV6-1|15|TRBJ2-1
CASRANGVSYNEQFF
TGTGCCAGCAGGGCCAATGGGGTCTCCTACAATGAGCAGTTCTTC
>-|-|TRBV10-3|15|TRBJ1-4
CAISAVPGGGEKLFF
TGTGCCATCAGTGCTGTTCCCGGTGGGGGTGAAAAACTGTTTTTT
>-|-|TRBV12-3/TRBV12-4|14|TRBJ2-1
CASIASGVSYEQFF
TGTGCCAGCATCGCTAGTGGGGTCTCGTATGAGCAGTTCTTC
>-|TRBD2|TRBV12-3/TRBV12-4|15|TRBJ2-1
CASSSTGTSFNEQFF
TGTGCCAGCAGTTCAACCGGGACTAGTTTCAATGAGCAGTTCTTC
>-|-|TRBV12-3/TRBV12-4|13|TRBJ2-5
CASSLTDGETQYF
TGTGCCAGCAGTTTGACAGATGGGGAGACCCAGTACTTC
>-|TRBD2|TRBV20-1|14|TRBJ2-1
CSARSLAGGNEQFF
TGCAGTGCTAGGTCTCTAGCGGGGGGCAATGAGCAGTTCTTC
>-|-|TRBV6-6|13|TRBJ2-2
CASSALNTGELFF
TGTGCCAGCAGCGCACTAAACACCGGGGAGCTGTTTTTT
>many|TRBD2|TRBV27|14|TRBJ2-7
CASSLRAGPYEQYF
TGTGCCAGCAGTTTACGAGCGGGACCCTACGAGCAGTACTTC
>many|TRBD1|TRBV5-6|14|TRBJ1-4
CASSPRQGYEKLFF
TGTGCCAGCAGCCCTAGACAGGGCTATGAAAAACTGTTTTTT
>many|TRBD1|TRBV12-3/TRBV12-4|15|TRBJ1-2
CASSRGQGVLYGYTF
TGTGCCAGCAGCCGGGGACAGGGGGTACTCTATGGCTACACCTTC
>-|TRBD1|TRBV29-1|13|TRBJ1-5
CSVGAGGEQPQHF
TGCAGCGTTGGCGCAGGGGGGGAGCAGCCCCAGCATTTT